This T cell receptor beta chain appears in the sequencing data of a study of shared clonotypes between healthy human individuals. Looking at the study overall: Each donor's CD4 naive and CD4 memory cells filled three plates apiece, CD8 naive two, and CD8 memory one. Overall study results and limits: With a handful of donors compared, around 5% of naive CD4 clonotypes were shared. The genetic and exposure-history diversity represented was limited by few donors.

Researchers partitioned CD4+ cells into CD45RA+ naive and CD45RA-negative memory subsets. CDR1 and CDR2 (germline): MNHEY, SVGAGI. The CDR3 extends over 15 amino acids. V gave up 0 bases and J gave up 5 bases, with 11 bases separating them. This table comes from immunoSEQ multiplex PCR, and its TCRdb copy is limited to in-frame clones, with some not included. In the table there are millions of clones, about 95% of which are singletons. On this clone: The antigen is unknown.

The chain couples TRBV6-5 to TRBJ2-1; D may be TRBD2 (6 bases). This TCR derives from a young man in good health. Sequenced material: naive CD4+ T cells sorted from blood. As for subset: CD45RA+ positively selected. CDR3 in DNA: TGTGCCAGCAGTTACTCAGGAGGGAAAAACAATGAGCAGTTCTTC. Translation: CASSYSGGKNNEQFF.